This T cell receptor (beta chain) stems from a study of blood T cell repertoires in COVID-19. CDR1 is LNHDA and CDR2 is SQIVND in the germline V gene (reference sequence). The CDR3 contains 15 residues. Losses at the gene ends were 5 bases for V and 3 bases for J; bases not matched to a gene: 6. Sequencing used immunoSEQ multiplex PCR; TCRdb keeps in-frame clones, though not all of them. Of about 100,000 clones listed, 80% to 95% were seen once; the top ten hold around 5.7%. Material: peripheral blood. J is TRBJ2-7 and V is TRBV19; 11 nucleotides line up with TRBD1. The receptor comes from a man in his 70s with acute or convalescent COVID-19. DNA for the CDR3: TGTGCCAGTAGTGGGACAGGGGGATTCGTCTACGAGCAGTACTTC. Protein product: CASSGTGGFVYEQYF.